This entry describes one T cell receptor beta chain. The data derive from a study of CD8 T cells in ankylosing spondylitis. V was trimmed by 6 bases and J by 6 bases, leaving 18 bases between them. This CDR3 is built from 14 residues. Germline V gene data show CDR1 as SQVTM and CDR2 as ANQGSEA. Library preparation for TCR beta used quantitative 5'-RACE with molecular barcodes. TCRdb ran MiXCR on the 5' RACE reads and lists one entry per CDR3 protein. The sample lists about 240,000 distinct CDR3 sequences; roughly 10% were seen once. This rearrangement joins TRBV29-1 to TRBJ2-1; D gene unclear. The specimen was blood, either unsorted or a sorted T cell fraction (not recorded which). The sequence was obtained from a male donor with ankylosing spondylitis or in good health (not recorded which). CDR3 sequence: CSVYKAPSPNEQFF. CDR3 nucleotide sequence: TGCAGCGTCTACAAGGCGCCTTCCCCCAATGAGCAGTTCTTC.